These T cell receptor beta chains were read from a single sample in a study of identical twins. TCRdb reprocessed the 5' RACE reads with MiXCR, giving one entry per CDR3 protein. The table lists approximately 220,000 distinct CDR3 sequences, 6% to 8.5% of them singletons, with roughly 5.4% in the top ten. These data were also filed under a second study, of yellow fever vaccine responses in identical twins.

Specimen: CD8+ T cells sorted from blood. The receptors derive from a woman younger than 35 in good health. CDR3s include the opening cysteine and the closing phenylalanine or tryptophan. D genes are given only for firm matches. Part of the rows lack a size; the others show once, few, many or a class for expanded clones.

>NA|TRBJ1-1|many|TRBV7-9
TGTGCCAGCACCCGAACAGGACGGGCAGCTTTCTTT
CASTRTGRAAFF
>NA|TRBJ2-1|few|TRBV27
TGTGCCAGCACCTTGGGACCCCAGGGGAATGAGCAGTTCTTC
CASTLGPQGNEQFF
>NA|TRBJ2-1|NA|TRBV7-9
TGTGCCAGCAGCTTCGGCCCGGCGGGCAATGAGCAGTTCTTC
CASSFGPAGNEQFF
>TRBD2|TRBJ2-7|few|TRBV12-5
TGTGCTAGTGGTGGGGGGGGGGCCTACGAGCAGTACTTC
CASGGGGAYEQYF
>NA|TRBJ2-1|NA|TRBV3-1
TGTGCCAGCAGCCAAGCCCGGGGGAGAATCGATGAGCAGTTCTTC
CASSQARGRIDEQFF
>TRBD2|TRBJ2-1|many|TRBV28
TGTGCCAGCAGTTCTCCGGGACTAGCGGCCTACAATGAGCAGTTCTTC
CASSSPGLAAYNEQFF
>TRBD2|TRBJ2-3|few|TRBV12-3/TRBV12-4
TGTGCCAGCAACCCCGGGGGGGACACAGATACGCAGTATTTT
CASNPGGDTDTQYF
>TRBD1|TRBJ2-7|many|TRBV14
TGTGCCAGCAGCCAAGCTTTTACAGGGGAGTCAGACGAGCAGTACTTC
CASSQAFTGESDEQYF
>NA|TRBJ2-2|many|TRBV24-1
TGTGCCACCAGTGATTTGGGGACCGACACCGGGGAGCTGTTTTTT
CATSDLGTDTGELFF
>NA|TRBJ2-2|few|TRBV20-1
TGCAGTGCCAGGATGAACAGGGCTAGGACCGGGGAGCTGTTTTTT
CSARMNRARTGELFF
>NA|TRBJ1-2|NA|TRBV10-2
TGCGCCAGCAGACCGGTACCTCTGGGGCGAGATGGCTACACCTTC
CASRPVPLGRDGYTF
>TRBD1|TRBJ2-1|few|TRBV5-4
TGTGCCAGCAGCTTGTTACAGGGGTCGTACAATGAGCAGTTCTTC
CASSLLQGSYNEQFF
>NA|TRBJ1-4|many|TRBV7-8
TGTGCCAGCAGCGAAGTCGGGCGACGGGGAGTTTTT
CASSEVGRRGVF
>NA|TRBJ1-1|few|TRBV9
TGTGCCAGCAGCGTAGAGGAGGGATCAGCTTTCTTT
CASSVEEGSAFF
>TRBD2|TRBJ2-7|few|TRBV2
TGTGCCAGCAGTACTAGCGGGCCCTCCTACGAGCAGTACTTC
CASSTSGPSYEQYF
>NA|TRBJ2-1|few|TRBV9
TGTGCCAGCAGCGTAGAAGGAGCAGGGAGTTCCTACAATGAGCAGTTCTTC
CASSVEGAGSSYNEQFF
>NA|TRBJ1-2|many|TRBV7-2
TGTGCCAGCAGCCAAATAGTCGGCTATGGCTACACCTTC
CASSQIVGYGYTF
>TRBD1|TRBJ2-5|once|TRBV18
TGTGCCAGCTCACCAGAGACAGGGGGAGGAGAGACCCAGTACTTC
CASSPETGGGETQYF
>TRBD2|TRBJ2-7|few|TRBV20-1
TGCTGTGCTAGAGATATGAGCGGGAGTTCCTACGAGCAGTACTTC
CCARDMSGSSYEQYF
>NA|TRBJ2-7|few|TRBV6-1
TGTGCCAGCAGTGAAGCGGGGGCTGGTGGCTACGAGCAGTACTTC
CASSEAGAGGYEQYF
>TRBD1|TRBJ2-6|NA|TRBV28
TGTGCCAGCAGTTTATACAGGGGGCTTGGGGCCAACGTCCTGACTTTC
CASSLYRGLGANVLTF
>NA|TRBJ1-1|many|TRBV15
TGTGCCACCAGCACTAGGGCCGGGCACACTGAAGCTTTCTTT
CATSTRAGHTEAFF
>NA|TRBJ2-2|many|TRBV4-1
TGCGCCAGCAGCCCCGGGACACACACCGGGGAGCTGTTTTTT
CASSPGTHTGELFF
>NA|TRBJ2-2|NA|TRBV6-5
TGTGCCAGCAGTTACTCAGGTTTACCGGCCGGGGAGCTGTTTTTT
CASSYSGLPAGELFF
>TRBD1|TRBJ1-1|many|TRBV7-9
TGTGCCAGCAGCCCAGCGGGAGGGGGCAACACTGAAGCTTTCTTT
CASSPAGGGNTEAFF
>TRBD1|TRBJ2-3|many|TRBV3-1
TGTGCCAGCAGCCAAGACCCAACAGTGACCAGGACAGGAGATACGCAGTATTTT
CASSQDPTVTRTGDTQYF
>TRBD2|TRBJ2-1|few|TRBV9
TGTGCCAGCAGCGTAGAAGCGGGGTGGGCCCGGAATGAGCAGTTCTTC
CASSVEAGWARNEQFF
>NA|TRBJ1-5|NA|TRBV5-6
TGTGCCAGCAGCTTAGGAACAGATCATCAGCCCCAGCATTTT
CASSLGTDHQPQHF
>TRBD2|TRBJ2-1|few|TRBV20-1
TGCAGTGCTAGTGAGGTAGCGGGAGTGACTATCGATGAGCAGTTCTTC
CSASEVAGVTIDEQFF
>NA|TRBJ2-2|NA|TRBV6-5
TGTGCCAGCAGTTACGACGGGAACACCGGGGAGCTGTTTTTT
CASSYDGNTGELFF
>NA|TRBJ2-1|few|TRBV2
TGTGCCAGCAGAGAGACATTGAGCTCCTACAATGAGCAGTTCTTC
CASRETLSSYNEQFF
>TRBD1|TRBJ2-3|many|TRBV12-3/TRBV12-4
TGTGCCAGCAGTCCCCTCCCGACAGGGAATACGCAGTATTTT
CASSPLPTGNTQYF
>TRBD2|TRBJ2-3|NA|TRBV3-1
TGTGCCAGCAGCTCAACTAGCGGGGGGGCCTGGGATACGCAGTATTTT
CASSSTSGGAWDTQYF
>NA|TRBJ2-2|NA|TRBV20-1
TGCAGTGCTAGGGAGATAGCGAACACCGGGGAGCTGTTTTTT
CSAREIANTGELFF
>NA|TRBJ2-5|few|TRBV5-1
TGCGCCAGCAGCCCGGAAGGGGGTTTGTGGGAGACCCAGTACTTC
CASSPEGGLWETQYF
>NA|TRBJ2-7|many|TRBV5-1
TGCGCCAGCAGCCTGGGACTTCCAACCTACGAGCAGTACTTC
CASSLGLPTYEQYF
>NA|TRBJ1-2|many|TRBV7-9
TGTGCCAGCAGCTTAGACGAGGGTTTTGGCTATGGCTACACCTTC
CASSLDEGFGYGYTF
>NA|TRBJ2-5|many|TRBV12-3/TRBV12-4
TGTGCCAGCAGTTTATCGGCTAGCGAGGTTGGGACCCAGTACTTC
CASSLSASEVGTQYF
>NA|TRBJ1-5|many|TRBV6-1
TGTGCCAGCAGTGAACGGAAAGGGATAGGCAATCAGCCCCAGCATTTT
CASSERKGIGNQPQHF
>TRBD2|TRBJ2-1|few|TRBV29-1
TGCAGCGTTGATTTCGGGGGGAACTACAATGAGCAGTTCTTC
CSVDFGGNYNEQFF
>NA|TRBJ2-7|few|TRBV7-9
TGTGCCAGCCGCCCGACTATTTTGGGCGAGCAGTACTTC
CASRPTILGEQYF
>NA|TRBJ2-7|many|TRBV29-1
TGCAGCGTTGAAGTTCCAGGGAGCTCCTACGAGCAGTACTTC
CSVEVPGSSYEQYF
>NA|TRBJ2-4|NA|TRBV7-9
TGTGCCAGCAGCCTCCCGGGGCCTGAAAACATTCAGTACTTC
CASSLPGPENIQYF
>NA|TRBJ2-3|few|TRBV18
TGTGCCAGCTCACACCGCAAGGACGCCACAGATACGCAGTATTTT
CASSHRKDATDTQYF
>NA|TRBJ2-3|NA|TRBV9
TGTGCCAGCAGCGTAGAGGGAGGGGGCCCCACAGATACGCAGTATTTT
CASSVEGGGPTDTQYF
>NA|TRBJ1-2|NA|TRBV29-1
TGCAGCGTTGAGGATGGTAGGGAGCGTTACACCTATGGCTACACCTTC
CSVEDGRERYTYGYTF
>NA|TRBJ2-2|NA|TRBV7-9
TGTGCCAGCAGCTTATATAACAGCCCAGGGGAGCTGTTTTTT
CASSLYNSPGELFF
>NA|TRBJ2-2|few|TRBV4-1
TGCGCCAGCAGCCAAGATAAGGGTTCGGGGAACACCGGGGAGCTGTTTTTT
CASSQDKGSGNTGELFF
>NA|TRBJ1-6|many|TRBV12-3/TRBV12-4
TGTGCCAGCAGCCCGGGGCCAGGGCCACCCCTCCACTTT
CASSPGPGPPLHF
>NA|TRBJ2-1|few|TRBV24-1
TGTGCCACCAGTGGGGGGCCCGCTAAGAGGGATGAGCAGTTCTTC
CATSGGPAKRDEQFF